The 5 T cell receptor beta chains listed next were all sequenced from one sample in a study of blood T cell repertoires in COVID-19. Generated by immunoSEQ multiplex PCR, the TCRdb table keeps only in-frame clones and is missing some. The sample shows a few hundred thousand clones, approximately 86% of them seen only once. Sequencing was done on a sample of peripheral blood. These receptors came from a woman aged 25-40 years with acute or convalescent COVID-19.

The rearrangement joins TRBV5-6 to TRBJ2-7, with TRBD2 as a possible D gene (6 bases). The CDR3 has 13 amino acids. V lost 0 bases and J 7 bases, leaving 11 bases between the germline ends. Germline V gene data show CDR1 as SGHDT and CDR2 as YYEEEE. The CDR3 region has the DNA TGTGCCAGCAGCTTGGCGGGGGTCGGGGAGCAGTACTTC. Translated, it gives CASSLAGVGEQYF.

The sample holds a few counts of this clone. The CDR3 here is CAITWQDLGEQYF. CDR3 sequence (DNA): TGTGCCATCACATGGCAGGACTTGGGGGAGCAGTACTTC. The chain joins TRBV10-3 to TRBJ2-7; a possible D gene is TRBD2 (5 bases). Per the germline V gene, CDR1 is ENHRY and CDR2 is SYGVKD. Trimming removed 7 bases from V and 7 bases from J, with 17 bases in between. The CDR3 covers 13 residues.

V usage is TRBV10-3 and J usage is TRBJ2-2, with 11 nucleotides matching TRBD1. Germline V gene data show CDR1 as ENHRY and CDR2 as SYGVKD. The CDR3 is 17 residues long. V dropped 3 bases and J dropped 4; count of bases not matched to a gene: 7. CDR3 region: CAISDPGTGGATGELFF. As DNA, the CDR3 is TGTGCCATCAGTGATCCCGGGACAGGGGGGGCCACCGGGGAGCTGTTTTTT.

This clone was seen more than once but under ten times. The sample has other DNA sequences that encode this CDR3 too. The chain joins TRBV13 to TRBJ1-6; TRBD1 agrees at 9 bases. Unmatched junction bases numbered 1, after V lost 0 bases and J lost 7 bases. The CDR3 length is 15 residues. Germline V gene lookup returns CDR1 PRHDT and CDR2 FYEKMQ (reference sequence). The CDR3 is CASSLGGQGNSPLHF. CDR3 nucleotides: TGTGCCAGCAGCTTAGGTGGACAGGGGAATTCACCCCTCCACTTT.

CDR3 sequence: CASSQEFLVGLATRETQYF. As DNA, the CDR3 is TGTGCCAGCAGCCAAGAATTTCTGGTGGGACTAGCGACACGGGAGACCCAGTACTTC. V is TRBV14 and J is TRBJ2-5; TRBD2 agrees at 10 bases. Germline V gene data show CDR1 as SGHDN and CDR2 as FVKESK. The CDR3 totals 19 residues. V lost 0 bases, J lost 5 bases, and 15 bases stayed unmatched.